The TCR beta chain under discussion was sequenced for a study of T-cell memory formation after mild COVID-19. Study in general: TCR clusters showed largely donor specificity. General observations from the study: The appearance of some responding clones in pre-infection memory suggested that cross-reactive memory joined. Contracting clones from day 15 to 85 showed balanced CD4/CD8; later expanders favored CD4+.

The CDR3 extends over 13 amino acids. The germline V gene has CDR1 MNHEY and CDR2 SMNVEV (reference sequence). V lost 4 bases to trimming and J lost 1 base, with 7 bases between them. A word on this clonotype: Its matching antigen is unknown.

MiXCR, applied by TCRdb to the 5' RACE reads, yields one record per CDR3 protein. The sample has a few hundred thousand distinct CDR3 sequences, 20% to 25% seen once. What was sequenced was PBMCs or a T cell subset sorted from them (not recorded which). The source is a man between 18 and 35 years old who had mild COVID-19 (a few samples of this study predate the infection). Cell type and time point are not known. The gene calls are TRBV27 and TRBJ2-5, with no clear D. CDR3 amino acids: CASSWWGQETQYF. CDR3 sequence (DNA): TGTGCCAGCAGTTGGTGGGGCCAAGAGACCCAGTACTTC.